What follows are 20 T cell receptor beta chains derived from one specimen sequenced in a study of T-cell memory formation after mild COVID-19. TCRdb redid the calling of the 5' RACE reads with MiXCR, one entry per CDR3 protein. Among roughly 300,000 distinct CDR3 sequences, roughly 16% were seen once, and the ten largest hold approximately 23%. The material sequenced was PBMCs or a T cell subset sorted from them (not recorded which). The receptors were gathered from a young man who had mild COVID-19 (a few samples of this study predate the infection). Cell type and time point are not known.

A few counts support this clonotype. V usage is TRBV2 and J usage is TRBJ1-1, with no clear D. V was pared by 4 bases and J by 1 base, with 7 bases between. Looked up from germline, CDR1 is SNHLY and CDR2 is FYNNEI. The CDR3 runs 13 residues. This chain's CDR3 is CASSVSSNTEAFF. CDR3 sequence (DNA): TGTGCCAGCAGTGTATCTTCGAACACTGAAGCTTTCTTT.

This clonotype was seen at least ten times. This chain uses TRBV19 with TRBJ2-5, with 9 nucleotides matching TRBD1. The length of the CDR3 is 14 residues. Germline V lookup: CDR1 LNHDA, CDR2 SQIVND (reference sequence). V lost 2 bases and J lost 4; bases outside the gene matches: 2. The CDR3 is CASSITGGGETQYF. DNA for the CDR3: TGTGCCAGTAGTATAACAGGGGGCGGAGAGACCCAGTACTTC. The complete variable domain, with remaining parts taken from reference TRBV19 and TRBJ2-5, reads DGGITQSPKYLFRKEGQNVTLSCEQNLNHDAMYWYRQDPGQGLRLIYYSQIVNDFQKGDIAEGYSVSREKKESFPLTVTSAQKNPTAFYLCASSITGGGETQYFGPGTRLLVL.

The V call is TRBV7-2, the J call TRBJ1-1; D might be TRBD1 (5 bases). The CDR3 is made up of 13 amino acids. Germline V gene sequence: CDR1 SGHTA, CDR2 FQGNSA. The germline V and J ends were trimmed by 8 bases and 0 bases, with 10 bases remaining between them. The CDR3 DNA is TGTGCCAGCTCAGGGAGGATGAACACTGAAGCTTTCTTT. Amino acids: CASSGRMNTEAFF. Based on the CDR3 plus reference TRBV7-2 and TRBJ1-1, the full variable domain is GAGVSQSPSNKVTEKGKDVELRCDPISGHTALYWYRQSLGQGLEFLIYFQGNSAPDKSGLPSDRFSAERTGGSVSTLTIQRTQQEDSAVYLCASSGRMNTEAFFGQGTRLTVV.

The chain has TRBV2 and TRBJ2-1, with D possibly TRBD1 on 6 matching bases. V gave up 4 bases and J gave up 0 bases, with 10 bases separating them. The CDR3 consists of 15 residues. In germline, CDR1 is SNHLY, CDR2 FYNNEI. The CDR3 reads CASSGGQASYNEQFF. CDR3 DNA sequence: TGTGCCAGCAGTGGGGGGCAGGCCTCCTACAATGAGCAGTTCTTC. Combining the CDR3 with reference TRBV2 and TRBJ2-1 gives the whole variable domain EPEVTQTPSHQVTQMGQEVILRCVPISNHLYFYWYRQILGQKVEFLVSFYNNEISEKSEIFDDQFSVERPDGSNFTLKIRSTKLEDSAMYFCASSGGQASYNEQFFGPGTRLTVL.

V and J are TRBV5-1 and TRBJ2-3, with TRBD2 matching 9 bases. The trim removed 3 bases at V and 1 base at J, leaving 6 bases unmatched. CDR1 SGHRS and CDR2 YFSETQ come from the germline V gene. The CDR3 spans 16 residues. In DNA, the CDR3 is TGCGCCAGCAGCTGGGGATCTAGCGGGGGCACAGATACGCAGTATTTT. Translation: CASSWGSSGGTDTQYF.

The chain recombines TRBV7-8 with TRBJ1-5, with D uncertain. The germline gives CDR1 SGHVS, CDR2 FQNEAQ. The length of the CDR3 is 16 residues. V was pared by 4 bases and J by 4 bases, with 17 bases between. CDR3: CASSSRRYGPNQPQHF. The CDR3 region has the DNA TGTGCCAGCAGCTCCCGGAGGTACGGACCGAATCAGCCCCAGCATTTT.

The chain uses TRBV6-1 and TRBJ1-1; possibly TRBD1 for D (5 bases). The CDR3 contains 13 residues. V dropped 6 bases and J dropped 4 bases, with 12 bases sitting between them. Germline CDR1 is MNHNS and CDR2 is SASEGT. CDR3: CASRNRGTTEAFF. The DNA of the CDR3 is TGTGCCAGCAGGAATAGGGGTACCACTGAAGCTTTCTTT.

This chain joins TRBV7-3 and TRBJ2-2, with 10 nucleotides matching TRBD1. CDR1 and CDR2 from the germline V gene are SGHTA and FQGTGA. J gave up 1 base and V 6 bases, and 2 bases lay outside the gene matches. CDR3 length: 15 residues. The CDR3 reads CASSRDRGNTGELFF. The CDR3 DNA follows: TGTGCCAGCAGTCGGGACAGGGGGAACACCGGGGAGCTGTTTTTT.

The chain carries TRBV27 and TRBJ2-3; D is perhaps TRBD1 or TRBD2 (5 bases each). This CDR3 is 16 amino acids long. V was trimmed by 5 bases and J by 2 bases, leaving 17 bases between them. Germline V gene data show CDR1 as MNHEY and CDR2 as SMNVEV (reference sequence). The CDR3 sequence is CASSTRDPPNTDTQYF. For the CDR3, the DNA is TGTGCCAGCAGTACTAGGGACCCGCCAAACACAGATACGCAGTATTTT.

Here the CDR3 DNA reads TGCGCCAGCAACGCAGGACAGACCCCTGGCGATGAGCAGTTCTTC. Its protein is CASNAGQTPGDEQFF. The chain is built from TRBV5-1 and TRBJ2-1, with D maybe TRBD1 (6 bases). The CDR3 is 15 amino acids. V was trimmed by 6 bases and J by 8 bases, leaving 21 bases between them. Germline V gene lookup returns CDR1 SGHRS and CDR2 YFSETQ.

This clonotype has a handful of counts. The V gene is TRBV15, the J gene TRBJ2-5; TRBD2 agrees at 10 bases. Germline-derived CDR1 and CDR2 are LNHNV and YYDKDF (reference sequence). The CDR3 has 20 amino acids. V shed 0 bases and J 0 bases; nucleotides not matched to a gene: 13. CDR3 protein: CATSRDRKLAGDSYQETQYF. CDR3 bases: TGTGCCACCAGCAGAGATAGGAAGCTAGCGGGGGACTCGTACCAAGAGACCCAGTACTTC.

V and J are TRBV27 and TRBJ1-5; tentatively, D is TRBD1 (5 bases). V lost 5 bases and J lost 2, with 13 bases in between. CDR3 length: 15 amino acids. Germline values: CDR1 MNHEY, CDR2 SMNVEV (reference sequence). The CDR3 sequence is CASSGSGAGNQPQHF. CDR3 bases: TGTGCCAGCAGTGGCAGCGGGGCGGGCAATCAGCCCCAGCATTTT.

This chain links TRBV4-1 with TRBJ1-1, with a tentative D call TRBD1 (6 bases). V lost 1 base and J 5 bases, leaving 17 bases between the germline ends. The CDR3 has 16 residues. CDR1 is MGHRA and CDR2 is YSYEKL in the germline V gene. CDR3 region: CASSQVMTGPGTEAFF. Written as DNA, the CDR3 is TGCGCCAGCAGCCAAGTTATGACAGGTCCGGGGACTGAAGCTTTCTTT.

There are a few counts of this clonotype. The chain recombines TRBV28 with TRBJ2-1; possible D gene TRBD2, 6 bases. Germline CDR1 is MDHEN and CDR2 is SYDVKM. The CDR3 has 14 amino acids. Trimming left V 3 bases short and J 4 bases short, with 10 bases between. The CDR3 nucleotides are TGTGCCAGCAGTTTGACCGGGACTTACAATGAGCAGTTCTTC. Residues: CASSLTGTYNEQFF.

The rearrangement links TRBV6-2 or TRBV6-3 to TRBJ2-7, with 12 bases that match TRBD2. CDR3 length equals 18 residues. Looked up from germline, CDR1 is MNHEY and CDR2 is SVGEGT. Trimming at V came to 6 bases and at J to 4 bases, leaving 16 bases not matched to a gene. The CDR3 sequence is CASSRGTTSGGPIYEQYV. The CDR3 nucleotides read TGTGCCAGCAGCCGGGGAACGACTAGCGGGGGTCCGATTTACGAGCAGTACGTC.

This rearrangement joins TRBV4-1 to TRBJ2-4; no clear D gene. The CDR3 has 14 residues. Germline-derived CDR1 and CDR2 are MGHRA and YSYEKL. Trimming took off 2 bases at V and 5 bases at J, with 10 bases between the two ends. The CDR3 here is CASSQLGRENIQYF. The CDR3 DNA is TGCGCCAGCAGCCAACTCGGAAGGGAAAACATTCAGTACTTC.

The rearrangement links TRBV12-3 or TRBV12-4 to TRBJ2-1; the D is unclear. The V end lost 6 bases, the J end lost 5 bases, and 11 bases lay between the germline ends. The length of the CDR3 is 13 residues. CDR3 nucleotide sequence: TGTGCCAGCAGCCCCCTCGGGCACAATGAGCAGTTCTTC. Encoded protein: CASSPLGHNEQFF.

In its sample, this clonotype was seen a few times. The V gene is TRBV6-2 or TRBV6-3, the J gene TRBJ2-7; TRBD2 aligns across 12 bases. The CDR3 is 18 residues long. The V gene's germline CDR1 is MNHEY and CDR2 SVGEGT. Unmatched junction bases numbered 9, after V lost 2 bases and J lost 1 base. The DNA of the CDR3 is TGTGCCAGCAGTTACCCCCGATGGACTAGCGGGGTTTCCTACGAGCAGTACTTC. This encodes CASSYPRWTSGVSYEQYF.

This clonotype was observed a few times. The chain couples TRBV28 to TRBJ2-7, with a possible D match to TRBD2 (6 bases). The V gene's germline CDR1 is MDHEN and CDR2 SYDVKM. V was clipped by 4 bases and J by 0 bases, with 13 bases between them. The CDR3 has 15 residues. CDR3 residues: CASSSQGLSSYEQYV. In nucleotides, the CDR3 is TGTGCCAGCAGTTCCCAGGGACTTAGCTCCTACGAGCAGTACGTC.

The chain couples TRBV11-2 to TRBJ1-6; D perhaps matches TRBD1 (6 bases). The CDR3 totals 15 residues. Germline CDR1 reads SGHAT; CDR2 reads FQNNGV. V was pared by 4 bases and J by 10 bases, with 17 bases between. Written as DNA, the CDR3 is TGTGCCAGCAGCTCTTTACGGGACAAACGATCACCCCTCCACTTT. Its protein product is CASSSLRDKRSPLHF.